The 28 T cell receptor beta chains presented below share a single source sample, sequenced in a study of blood T cells in healthy people across ages (dated by TCRdb to between 2014 and 2017). Receptors were amplified or captured by 5' RACE. Instrument on record: Illumina HiSeq 2500. A second PCR of about 7 to 12 cycles was run with a J-beta primer mix and a sample-barcoded 5' primer. Through fastp at Q25 and MiXCR, TCRdb rebuilt clones from the public reads, retaining in-frame beta chains. Each entry merges the rows of one CDR3 protein and shows their most common DNA and genes. The sample table lists about 680,000 distinct CDR3 sequences, 49% of them with a count of one. The ten largest clonotypes hold roughly 30% of the sample. What was sequenced was blood. The receptors were sampled from a woman in her sixties or seventies in good health.

This rearrangement joins TRBV5-1 to TRBJ2-5; D is undetermined. V was shortened by 0 bases and J by 7 bases, with 7 bases between the two germline ends. The CDR3 is 12 residues long. Germline V gives CDR1 SGHRS, CDR2 YFSETQ. The CDR3 nucleotides are TGCGCCAGCAGCTTGGAAAATGGGACCCAGTACTTC. It translates to CASSLENGTQYF.

This clonotype was counted a few times. The CDR3 reads CASSPTSGSRQYF. CDR3 DNA sequence: TGTGCCAGCAGCCCTACTAGCGGGAGTCGGCAGTACTTC. The chain has TRBV6-1 and TRBJ2-5; TRBD2 agrees at 11 bases. The germline gives CDR1 MNHNS, CDR2 SASEGT. The junction had 8 bases not matched to a gene; V was cut back by 6 bases and J by 11 bases. CDR3 length: 13 residues.

This clonotype was detected ten times or more. The V and J genes are TRBV6-2 or TRBV6-3 and TRBJ2-5; D may be TRBD1 or TRBD2 (5 bases each). This CDR3 spans 14 amino acids. Germline values: CDR1 MNHEY, CDR2 SVGEGT. The V end was cut by 5 bases, the J end by 7 bases, with 17 bases between. The CDR3 DNA reads as TGTGCCAGCAGTCCACTTCAGGGAGTCGGGACCCAGTACTTC. This encodes CASSPLQGVGTQYF.

As concerns this clonotype: At one end, the junction sequence differs from germline, possibly due to a read error. This rearrangement joins TRBV4-3 to TRBJ1-2, with D unresolved. CDR3 size: 14 residues. Germline V gives CDR1 LGHNA, CDR2 YSLEER. CDR3 region: CGSSQDGVAYGYTF. CDR3 DNA sequence: TGCGGCAGCAGCCAAGATGGGGTGGCCTATGGCTACACCTTC.

This clonotype was counted once. J is TRBJ2-5 and V is TRBV7-8; maybe TRBD2 (5 bases). Trimming cost V 1 base and J 5 bases, with 23 bases left between them. The CDR3 length is 18 residues. Germline V CDR1 and CDR2: SGHVS, FQNEAQ. The CDR3 DNA sequence: TGTGCCAGCAGCTTAGGGGTTAGCGACTATGTGAAAGACGAGACCCAGTACTTC. It is translated as CASSLGVSDYVKDETQYF. Full variable domain (missing parts from reference TRBV7-8 and TRBJ2-5): GAGVSQSPRYKVAKRGQDVALRCDPISGHVSLFWYQQALGQGPEFLTYFQNEAQLDKSGLPSDRFFAERPEGSVSTLKIQRTQQEDSAVYLCASSLGVSDYVKDETQYFGPGTRLLVL.

Comments on this clonotype: Compared with germline, one end of the junction differs, possibly owing to a read error. This chain uses TRBV4-3 with TRBJ2-7, with 11 bases fitting TRBD2. In germline, CDR1 is LGHNA, CDR2 YSLEER. The CDR3 extends over 16 amino acids. CDR3 sequence: CVSSPRLAGNSYEQYF. In DNA form, the CDR3 reads TGCGTCAGCAGCCCACGACTAGCGGGGAACTCCTACGAGCAGTACTTC.

The chain links TRBV6-5 to TRBJ1-2; D possibly corresponds to TRBD1 (5 bases). V was cut by 0 bases and J by 7 bases, with 6 bases left in between. CDR3 size: 12 residues. The germline gives CDR1 MNHEY, CDR2 SVGAGI. The CDR3, as DNA: TGTGCCAGCAGTTACTCGGGGGGTGGCTACACCTTC. It specifies CASSYSGGGYTF.

This clonotype came up a few times. The V and J genes are TRBV10-3 and TRBJ2-5, with 9 bases aligning to TRBD1. Germline CDR1 and CDR2: ENHRY and SYGVKD. The junction had 5 bases not matched to a gene; V was cut back by 8 bases and J by 1 base. This CDR3 is built from 14 residues. DNA for the CDR3: TGTGCCATCCGGGACAGGGCCCCCCAAGAGACCCAGTACTTC. This translates into CAIRDRAPQETQYF.

This rearrangement joins TRBV7-2 to TRBJ1-3; D uncertain. Between the trimmed V and J ends, which lost 5 bases and 0 bases, there was a span of 14 bases. From germline, CDR1 is SGHTA and CDR2 FQGNSA. The CDR3 totals 16 residues. The CDR3 is CASSPPGLGSGNTIYF. Here the CDR3 DNA reads TGTGCCAGCAGCCCGCCGGGTCTCGGCTCTGGAAACACCATATATTTT.

The chain combines TRBV6-1 with TRBJ2-7, with no clear D. There are 13 residues in the CDR3. The V end was cut by 0 bases, the J end by 6 bases, with 9 bases between. CDR1 MNHNS and CDR2 SASEGT come from the germline V gene. The DNA for the CDR3 is TGTGCCAGCAGTGAAGCGTTCCCAGCCGAGCAGTACTTC. This encodes CASSEAFPAEQYF.

Notes on this clonotype: Compared with germline, one end of the junction differs, possibly owing to a read error. V is TRBV20-1 and J is TRBJ2-1; D gene ambiguous. This CDR3 is 12 amino acids long. The germline gives CDR1 DFQATT, CDR2 SNEGSKA (reference sequence). CDR3 coding DNA: TGCGGTGCTGTCCGAAGGTACAATGAGCAGTTCTTC. Residues: CGAVRRYNEQFF.

Worth noting for this clonotype: A read error may account for a junction end that differs from germline. The chain recombines TRBV7-2 with TRBJ1-2; no reliable D call. The CDR3 sequence is 16 residues long. Germline lookup yields CDR1 SGHTA and CDR2 FQGNSA. CDR3 region: CASSSVSDTANYGYTF. The CDR3 DNA reads TGCGCCAGCAGCTCCGTCTCCGACACGGCTAACTATGGCTACACCTTC.

V is TRBV12-5 and J is TRBJ2-7; tentatively, D is TRBD1 or TRBD2 (5 bases each). Germline V gene sequence: CDR1 LGHNT, CDR2 FRNRAP. Trimming shortened V by 6 bases and J by 2 bases, and 26 bases separated the two germline ends. CDR3 length: 18 residues. Here the CDR3 DNA reads TGTGCTAGTGGACCGGCCCCTGGGGGTTCCCTTTTACCCTACGAGCAGTACTTC. This encodes CASGPAPGGSLLPYEQYF.

The gene calls are TRBV11-3 and TRBJ2-3; D unresolved. Germline CDR1 is SGHNT and CDR2 is YENEEA. The CDR3 is 12 amino acids. V lost 6 bases and J lost 4, with 8 bases in between. CDR3 protein: CASSHTSDTQYF. CDR3 DNA sequence: TGTGCCAGCAGTCACACATCAGATACGCAGTATTTT.

In regard to this clonotype: One end of the junction fails to match germline, which may point to a read error. The V and J genes are TRBV7-7 and TRBJ2-5; TRBD2 is a possible D gene (5 bases). CDR1 is SSHAT and CDR2 is FNYEAQ in the germline V gene (reference sequence). This CDR3 has 15 residues. CDR3: CASRPSPGFEETQYF. The CDR3 DNA is TGTGCTAGCAGACCCAGTCCGGGATTCGAAGAGACCCAGTACTTC.

This clonotype has just a few counts. The chain carries TRBV28 and TRBJ2-5; the match to TRBD2 covers 12 bases. Germline V gives CDR1 MDHEN, CDR2 SYDVKM. V shed 3 bases and J 4 bases; nucleotides not matched to a gene: 9. The CDR3 loop spans 17 amino acids. CDR3 bases: TGTGCCAGCAGTTTGGCTAGCGGGGGGGCTTTAAGAGAGACCCAGTACTTC. Translation gives CASSLASGGALRETQYF.

V and J are TRBV9 and TRBJ2-2; no firm D call. Trimming pared 0 bases from V and 4 bases from J, leaving 10 bases between. The germline CDR1 and CDR2 sequences are SGDLS and YYNGEE. The CDR3 length is 15 residues. CDR3 in DNA: TGTGCCAGCAGCGTAGACGGGCCAGTCACCGGGGAGCTGTTTTTT. Encoded protein: CASSVDGPVTGELFF.

The chain employs TRBV4-2 and TRBJ1-4, with TRBD1 matching over 9 bases. The CDR3 extends over 15 amino acids. The V gene's germline CDR1 is LGHNA and CDR2 YNFKEQ. The junction had 11 bases not matched to a gene; V was cut back by 7 bases and J by 8 bases. Written as DNA, the CDR3 is TGTGCCAGCAACCAGGGACAGGGAGGAGGCGAAAAACTGTTTTTT. Protein product: CASNQGQGGGEKLFF.

This clonotype was found many times. The chain is built from TRBV12-3 or TRBV12-4 and TRBJ2-7; maybe TRBD2 (5 bases). This CDR3 region has 14 residues. Trimming left V 5 bases short and J 2 bases short, with 13 bases between. The CDR3 nucleotides are TGTGCCAGCAGTCCCCCGGGGAGCACCTACGAGCAGTACTTC. Translating it yields CASSPPGSTYEQYF.

The chain couples TRBV20-1 to TRBJ2-1, with D possibly matching TRBD2 (5 bases). Germline-derived CDR1 and CDR2 are DFQATT and SNEGSKA (reference sequence). CDR3 length equals 14 residues. Trimming shortened V by 5 bases and J by 1 base, and 12 bases separated the two germline ends. CDR3: CSAEQRGSYNEQFF. Here the CDR3 DNA reads TGCAGTGCTGAGCAACGGGGATCCTACAATGAGCAGTTCTTC.

The V gene is TRBV7-6, the J gene TRBJ2-4; TRBD2 matches 10 bases. Unmatched junction bases numbered 3, after V lost 1 base and J lost 3 bases. The CDR3 spans 16 residues. Germline V gene sequence: CDR1 SGHVS, CDR2 FNYEAQ. The CDR3 DNA sequence: TGTGCCAGCAGCTTAGAGGCTAGCGGGGGCAAAAACATTCAGTACTTC. Its protein is CASSLEASGGKNIQYF. The complete variable domain, with remaining parts taken from reference TRBV7-6 and TRBJ2-4, reads GAGVSQSPRYKVTKRGQDVALRCDPISGHVSLYWYRQALGQGPEFLTYFNYEAQQDKSGLPNDRFSAERPEGSISTLTIQRTEQRDSAMYRCASSLEASGGKNIQYFGAGTRLSVL.

This clonotype was seen more than once but under ten times. The chain uses TRBV25-1 and TRBJ1-6; D perhaps matches TRBD1 (6 bases). The CDR3 is 18 amino acids. V gave up 4 bases and J gave up 4 bases, with 20 bases separating them. Germline lookup yields CDR1 MGHDK and CDR2 SYGVNS. The CDR3 protein is CASSGAGDPTTYNSPLHF. In nucleotides, the CDR3 is TGTGCCAGCAGTGGGGCAGGGGATCCCACGACTTATAATTCACCCCTCCACTTT.

This clonotype occurred a few times. The genes are TRBV7-9 and TRBJ1-5, with D possibly matching TRBD1 (5 bases). Trimming pared 5 bases from V and 0 bases from J, leaving 17 bases between. There are 17 residues in the CDR3. CDR1 is SEHNR, CDR2 FQNEAQ, per germline (reference sequence). The CDR3 region is CASSPRWTTYSNQPQHF. The DNA of the CDR3 is TGTGCCAGCAGCCCTCGGTGGACAACCTATAGCAATCAGCCCCAGCATTTT.

The rearrangement uses TRBV4-2 and TRBJ2-6; D possibly uses TRBD1 or TRBD2 (5 bases each). Germline lookup yields CDR1 LGHNA and CDR2 YNFKEQ. This CDR3 is 17 amino acids long. Trimming shortened V by 1 base and J by 4 bases, and 14 bases separated the two germline ends. The CDR3 loop reads CASSQVLRGPGANVLTF. The CDR3 DNA reads as TGTGCCAGCAGCCAAGTGCTTAGGGGACCCGGGGCCAACGTCCTGACTTTC.

The V and J genes are TRBV7-9 and TRBJ1-5; no clear D. This CDR3 comprises 16 residues. Trimming left V 1 base short and J 6 bases short, with 16 bases between. The germline gives CDR1 SEHNR, CDR2 FQNEAQ (reference sequence). The CDR3 DNA reads TGTGCCAGCAGCTTAGGTGGGATATGGGGAGGTCAGCCCCAGCATTTT. Translated: CASSLGGIWGGQPQHF. Complete variable domain (other parts from reference TRBV7-9 and TRBJ1-5): DTGVSQNPRHKITKRGQNVTFRCDPISEHNRLYWYRQTLGQGPEFLTYFQNEAQLEKSRLLSDRFSAERPKGSFSTLEIQRTEQGDSAMYLCASSLGGIWGGQPQHFGDGTRLSIL.

This chain joins TRBV20-1 and TRBJ2-3; either TRBD1 or TRBD2 may fit D (5 bases each). The CDR3 consists of 14 residues. Germline values: CDR1 DFQATT, CDR2 SNEGSKA (reference sequence). V lost 8 bases and J 5 bases, leaving 20 bases between the germline ends. The CDR3 is CSCQGGSKVDTQYF. In DNA, the CDR3 is TGCAGTTGCCAGGGCGGGTCGAAGGTAGATACGCAGTATTTT.

The chain carries TRBV12-3 or TRBV12-4 and TRBJ2-3; D is uncertain. V dropped 2 bases and J dropped 4 bases, with 10 bases sitting between them. CDR3 size: 14 residues. CDR3 residues: CASSLWVQSDTQYF. Written as DNA, the CDR3 is TGTGCCAGCAGTTTATGGGTCCAGTCAGATACGCAGTATTTT.

The genes are TRBV10-3 and TRBJ1-1; possible D gene TRBD1, 5 bases. V lost 4 bases and J 1 base, leaving 10 bases between the germline ends. In germline, CDR1 is ENHRY, CDR2 SYGVKD. The CDR3 covers 14 residues. Written as DNA, the CDR3 is TGTGCCATCAGTGGCCGGGGGGGGAACACTGAAGCTTTCTTT. It yields the protein CAISGRGGNTEAFF.